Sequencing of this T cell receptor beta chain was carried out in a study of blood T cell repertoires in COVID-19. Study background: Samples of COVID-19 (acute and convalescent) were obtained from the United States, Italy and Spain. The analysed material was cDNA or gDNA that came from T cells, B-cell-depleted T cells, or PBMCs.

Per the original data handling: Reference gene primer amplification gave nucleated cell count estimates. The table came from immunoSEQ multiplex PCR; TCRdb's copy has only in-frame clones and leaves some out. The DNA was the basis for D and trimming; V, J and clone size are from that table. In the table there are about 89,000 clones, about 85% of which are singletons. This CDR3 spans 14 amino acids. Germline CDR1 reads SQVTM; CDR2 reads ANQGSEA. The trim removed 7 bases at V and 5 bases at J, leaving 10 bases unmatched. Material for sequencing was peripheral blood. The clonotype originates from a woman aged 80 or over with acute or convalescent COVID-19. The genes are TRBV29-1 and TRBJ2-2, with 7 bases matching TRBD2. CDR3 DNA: TGCAGCGCCCGACCTGGGGGGGGGACCGGGGAGCTGTTTTTT. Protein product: CSARPGGGTGELFF.